This T cell receptor (beta chain) was observed in a study of T-cell reconstitution after alpha-beta-depleted transplantation in children. The authors prepared the TCRbeta library with unique molecular identifiers. MiXCR, applied by TCRdb to the PCR reads, yields one record per CDR3 protein. The data hold almost 500,000 distinct CDR3 sequences, with around an eighth observed a single time. This clonotype has a count of ten or more. Material: PBMCs from the stem cell graft donor, obtained from the stem cell graft. The receptor's source is a human donor who donated a stem cell graft to a child with combined immunodeficiency.

The CDR3 loop is CASSQEPGQDYEQYF. In DNA, the CDR3 is TGTGCCAGCAGTCAGGAACCGGGACAGGACTACGAGCAGTACTTC. This chain connects TRBV27 to TRBJ2-7, with TRBD1 matching 8 bases. The V segment lost 5 bases and the J segment 3 bases; nucleotides outside the gene matches: 9. This CDR3 spans 15 amino acids. CDR1 and CDR2 from the germline V gene are MNHEY and SMNVEV (reference sequence).